A single T cell receptor (beta chain) is shown here with its context. Germline V gene data show CDR1 as SGHTA and CDR2 as FQGNSA. The CDR3 is made up of 17 amino acids. Losses at the gene ends were 3 bases for V and 6 bases for J; bases not matched to a gene: 9. The entry originates in a study of PD-1 blockade in mismatch repair-deficient tumors. Some clones are missing from TCRdb's copy, which holds only in-frame ones; the method was immunoSEQ multiplex PCR. This sample has 35,000 to 45,000 clones, with more than 75% found just once. The sequence was obtained from an adult with mismatch repair-deficient cancer. The sample in question was peripheral blood, obtained around 76 weeks after starting pembrolizumab. The V call is TRBV7-2, the J call TRBJ2-1, with 12 bases identical to TRBD2. Here the CDR3 DNA reads TGTGCCAGCAGCTTCTCTAGCGGGAGGGCCGCGAGCAATGAGCAGTTCTTC. Protein product: CASSFSSGRAASNEQFF.